The subject of this entry is one T cell receptor (beta chain). Authors' analysis steps: Reference gene primer amplification yielded estimated nucleated cell counts. Some clones are missing from TCRdb's copy, which holds only in-frame ones; the method was immunoSEQ multiplex PCR. The D gene and trimming were derived from the DNA, and the V and J assignments and clone size from that table. The data contain 90,000 to 130,000 clones, around 64% of them singletons. The sample is drawn from a study of blood T cell repertoires in COVID-19. As for the study in general: Acute and convalescent COVID-19 specimens originated in the United States, Italy and Spain. From T cells, B-cell-depleted T cells, or PBMCs came the material, which was cDNA or gDNA.

The germline V gene has CDR1 SGHRS and CDR2 YFSETQ. Germline trimming cut 0 bases from V and 1 base from J; bases unmatched to any gene: 5. The CDR3 sequence is 16 residues long. Sequenced input: peripheral blood. The V call is TRBV5-1, the J call TRBJ2-7, with 9 bases lining up with TRBD1. The TCR comes from a woman aged 40 to 50 with acute or convalescent COVID-19. The CDR3 reads CASSLGGGQGSYEQYF. The CDR3, as DNA: TGCGCCAGCAGCTTGGGAGGGGGACAGGGTTCCTACGAGCAGTACTTC. Using reference TRBV5-1 and TRBJ2-7 for the parts outside the CDR3, the full variable domain is KAGVTQTPRYLIKTRGQQVTLSCSPISGHRSVSWYQQTPGQGLQFLFEYFSETQRNKGNFPGRFSGRQFSNSRSEMNVSTLELGDSALYLCASSLGGGQGSYEQYFGPGTRLTVT.